These T cell receptor beta chains were read from a single sample in a study of T cells in Graves' hyperthyroidism and ophthalmopathy. TCRdb processed the multiplex PCR reads anew with MiXCR; each CDR3 protein has one entry. The sample yields some 380,000 distinct CDR3 sequences, 13% seen once. The sequenced sample consisted of blood. These receptor sequences come from a man aged 25-40 years with Graves' hyperthyroidism that later progressed to Graves' ophthalmopathy. Both conserved end residues are trimmed from each CDR3.

v_call cdr3_aa
TRBV4-1 ASSYGVRQGKNYGYT
TRBV5-1 ASSLRGWGSYEQY
TRBV6-2/TRBV6-3 ATKLAGYEQY
TRBV7-6 ASSSGQGVNEQF
TRBV20-1 SAREGSANTEAF
TRBV27 ASILGAGANTEAF
TRBV9 ASSPRRDQETQY
TRBV11-2 ASSPLGTIYNEQF
TRBV7-9 ASRRTENYGYT
TRBV7-9 ASSRGQGFAYNEQF
TRBV6-6 ASSYSGGYSSYEQY
TRBV7-8 ASSLAGTGGANGYT
TRBV19 ASSIGTGNYEQY
TRBV28 ASSLTPWRGEETQY
TRBV28 ASSFPSGTEAF
TRBV25-1 ASSGDSFNQPQH
TRBV28 ASSLWENLRYNEQF
TRBV27 ASSLLPRGRGSYNEQF
TRBV14 ASSHQGRAGYT
TRBV7-2 ASSLVRGLAKNIQY
TRBV20-1 SALRSTDGQY
TRBV9 ASSVASDPYNEQF
TRBV7-9 ASSSGRDGLAKNNEQF
TRBV3-1 ASSYTGGVGYT
TRBV29-1 SVERQSPNTEAF
TRBV6-1 ASRKLQGGNSPLH
TRBV12-3/TRBV12-4 ASSEMDRGRTQY
TRBV6-5 ASSYSGYNEQF